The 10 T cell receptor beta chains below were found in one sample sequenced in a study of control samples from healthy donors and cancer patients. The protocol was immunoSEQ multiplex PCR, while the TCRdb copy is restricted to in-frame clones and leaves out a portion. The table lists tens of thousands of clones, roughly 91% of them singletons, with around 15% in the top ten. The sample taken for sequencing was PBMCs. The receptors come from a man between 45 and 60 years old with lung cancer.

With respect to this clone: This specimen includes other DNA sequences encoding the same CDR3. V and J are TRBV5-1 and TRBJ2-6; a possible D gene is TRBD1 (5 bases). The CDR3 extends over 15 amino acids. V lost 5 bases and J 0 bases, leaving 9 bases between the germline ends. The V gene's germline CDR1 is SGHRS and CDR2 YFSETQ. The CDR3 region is CASSLQASGANVLTF. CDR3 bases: TGCGCCAGCAGTTTACAGGCCTCTGGGGCCAACGTCCTGACTTTC.

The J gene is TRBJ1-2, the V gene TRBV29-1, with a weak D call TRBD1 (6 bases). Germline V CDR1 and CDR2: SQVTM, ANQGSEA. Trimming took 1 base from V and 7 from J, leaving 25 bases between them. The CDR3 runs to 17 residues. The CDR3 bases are TGCAGCGTTGAAGCCCCCGGACAGATTCGCCTGCCCGCTGGCTACACCTTC. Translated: CSVEAPGQIRLPAGYTF.

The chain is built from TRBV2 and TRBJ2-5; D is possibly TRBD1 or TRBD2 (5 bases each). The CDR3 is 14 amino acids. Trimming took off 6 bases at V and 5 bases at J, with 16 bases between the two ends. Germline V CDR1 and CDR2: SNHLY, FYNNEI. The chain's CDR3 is CASRRDPSGETQYF. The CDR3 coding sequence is TGTGCCAGCAGGAGGGACCCCTCGGGGGAGACCCAGTACTTC.

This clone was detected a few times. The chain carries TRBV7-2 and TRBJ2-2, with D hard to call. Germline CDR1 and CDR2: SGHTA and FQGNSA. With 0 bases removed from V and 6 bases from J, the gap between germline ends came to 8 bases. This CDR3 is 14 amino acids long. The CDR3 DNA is TGTGCCAGCAGCTTAGCGCAGGACCCCGGGGAGCTGTTTTTT. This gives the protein CASSLAQDPGELFF.

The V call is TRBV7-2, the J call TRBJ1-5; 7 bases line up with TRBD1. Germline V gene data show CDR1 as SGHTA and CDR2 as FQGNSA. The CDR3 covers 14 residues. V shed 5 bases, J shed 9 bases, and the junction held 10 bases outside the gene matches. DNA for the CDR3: TGTGCCAGCAGCCCCGGACAGGCCCGGTTGCCCCAGCATTTT. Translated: CASSPGQARLPQHF.

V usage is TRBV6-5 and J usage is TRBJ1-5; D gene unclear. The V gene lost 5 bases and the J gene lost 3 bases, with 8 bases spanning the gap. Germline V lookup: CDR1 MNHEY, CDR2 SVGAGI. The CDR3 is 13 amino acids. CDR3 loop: CASSRGSNQPQHF. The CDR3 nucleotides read TGTGCCAGCAGTAGAGGGTCCAATCAGCCCCAGCATTTT.

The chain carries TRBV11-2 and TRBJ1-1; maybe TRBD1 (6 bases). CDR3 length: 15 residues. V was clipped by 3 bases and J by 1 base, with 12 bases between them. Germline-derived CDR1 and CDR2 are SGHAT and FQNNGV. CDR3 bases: TGTGCCAGCAGCTTCCAGGGGACCCCGAACACTGAAGCTTTCTTT. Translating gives CASSFQGTPNTEAFF.

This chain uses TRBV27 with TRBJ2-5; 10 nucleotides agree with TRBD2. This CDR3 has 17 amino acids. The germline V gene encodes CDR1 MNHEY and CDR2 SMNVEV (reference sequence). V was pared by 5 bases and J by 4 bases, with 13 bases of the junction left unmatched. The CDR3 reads CASSLMPLAGTGETQYF. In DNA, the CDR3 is TGTGCCAGCAGTCTAATGCCACTAGCGGGGACTGGAGAGACCCAGTACTTC.

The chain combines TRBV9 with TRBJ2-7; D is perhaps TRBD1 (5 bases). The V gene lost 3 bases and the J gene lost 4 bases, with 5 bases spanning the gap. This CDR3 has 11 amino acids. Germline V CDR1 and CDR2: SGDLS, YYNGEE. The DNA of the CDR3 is TGTGCCAGCAGCGGACAGTACGAGCAGTACTTC. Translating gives CASSGQYEQYF.

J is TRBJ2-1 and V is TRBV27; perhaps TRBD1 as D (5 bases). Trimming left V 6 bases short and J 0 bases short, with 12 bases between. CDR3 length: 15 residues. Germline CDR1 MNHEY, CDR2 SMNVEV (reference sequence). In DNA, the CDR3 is TGTGCCAGCAGAAGACAGCATCTCTCCTACAATGAGCAGTTCTTC. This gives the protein CASRRQHLSYNEQFF.